The 17 T cell receptor beta chains below were found in one sample sequenced in a study of cytomegalovirus exposure and HLA in healthy donors. The PCR contained 60 Vbeta and 13 Jbeta primers. Assay: immunoSEQ multiplex PCR; the TCRdb copy retains only in-frame clones and omits some. The repertoire holds 140,000 to 150,000 clones, 76% seen once, with 1.8% in the top ten. Sequencing used PBMCs. The source of these receptors is a man aged 40-55 years in good health and CMV-seronegative.

This chain connects TRBV30 to TRBJ1-5, with D possibly matching TRBD1 (6 bases). CDR3 length: 13 residues. Germline V gives CDR1 GTSNPN, CDR2 SVGIG (reference sequence). V dropped 1 base and J dropped 4 bases, with 8 bases sitting between them. The CDR3 spells CAWSGGLNQPQHF. The CDR3 nucleotides read TGTGCCTGGAGTGGGGGGCTTAATCAGCCCCAGCATTTT. The full variable domain, rest sourced from reference TRBV30 and TRBJ1-5, is SQTIHQWPATLVQPVGSPLSLECTVEGTSNPNLYWYRQAAGRGLQLLFYSVGIGQISSEVPQNLSASRPQDRQFILSSKKLLLSDSGFYLCAWSGGLNQPQHFGDGTRLSIL.

On this clone itself: Relative to the germline gene, one junction end is altered; a read error may explain this. This chain joins TRBV29-1 and TRBJ2-4; D may be TRBD1 (7 bases). Germline loops: CDR1 SQVTM, CDR2 ANQGSEA. This CDR3 contains 15 residues. CDR3 amino acids: CSVFGTELAKNIRYF. CDR3 in DNA: TGCAGCGTTTTCGGGACAGAACTAGCCAAAAACATTCGGTACTTC.

The chain links TRBV5-1 to TRBJ2-7; 8 bases align to TRBD2. CDR3 length equals 15 residues. V lost 4 bases and J lost 5; bases outside the gene matches: 11. CDR1 is SGHRS and CDR2 is YFSETQ in the germline V gene. CDR3 loop: CASSQGTSGLHEQYF. DNA of the CDR3: TGCGCCAGCAGCCAAGGGACTAGTGGGCTCCACGAGCAGTACTTC. Full variable domain (outside the CDR3, taken from reference TRBV5-1 and TRBJ2-7): KAGVTQTPRYLIKTRGQQVTLSCSPISGHRSVSWYQQTPGQGLQFLFEYFSETQRNKGNFPGRFSGRQFSNSRSEMNVSTLELGDSALYLCASSQGTSGLHEQYFGPGTRLTVT.

V and J are TRBV11-2 and TRBJ1-1, with D tentatively TRBD1 (6 bases). Germline V gives CDR1 SGHAT, CDR2 FQNNGV. The ends were cut back, 5 bases at V and 0 bases at J, with 16 bases in the middle. The CDR3 loop spans 16 amino acids. The CDR3 DNA sequence: TGTGCCAGCAGCCAAGGGGGTGGGGGAATGAACACTGAAGCTTTCTTT. The encoded protein is CASSQGGGGMNTEAFF.

The rearrangement uses TRBV7-2 and TRBJ2-2; 9 bases map to TRBD1. This CDR3 has 16 amino acids. V was pared by 1 base and J by 4 bases, with 4 bases of the junction left unmatched. CDR1 and CDR2 (germline): SGHTA, FQGNSA. DNA of the CDR3: TGTGCCAGCAGCTTAGACGGGACAGGGCTCACCGGGGAGCTGTTTTTT. This codes for CASSLDGTGLTGELFF.

The J gene is TRBJ1-5, the V gene TRBV7-6; D unclear. The CDR3 has 13 amino acids. Germline CDR1 and CDR2: SGHVS and FNYEAQ. V was cut by 0 bases and J by 6 bases, with 6 bases left in between. The CDR3 here is CASSLAPGQPQHF. In DNA form, the CDR3 reads TGTGCCAGCAGCTTAGCCCCCGGTCAGCCCCAGCATTTT. Full variable domain (outside the CDR3, taken from reference TRBV7-6 and TRBJ1-5): GAGVSQSPRYKVTKRGQDVALRCDPISGHVSLYWYRQALGQGPEFLTYFNYEAQQDKSGLPNDRFSAERPEGSISTLTIQRTEQRDSAMYRCASSLAPGQPQHFGDGTRLSIL.

The chain joins TRBV19 to TRBJ2-7, with a possible D match to TRBD2 (6 bases). The germline CDR1 and CDR2 sequences are LNHDA and SQIVND (reference sequence). This CDR3 is built from 16 residues. Trimming cost V 5 bases and J 3 bases, with 20 bases left between them. Written as DNA, the CDR3 is TGTGCCAGTAGTCCGACCCCGGGACTGACTGTCTACGAGCAGTACTTC. It codes for CASSPTPGLTVYEQYF.

This chain links TRBV13 with TRBJ2-7; D unclear. Germline V lookup: CDR1 PRHDT, CDR2 FYEKMQ (reference sequence). Trimming pared 1 base from V and 1 base from J, leaving 5 bases between. The CDR3 covers 13 residues. The CDR3 protein is CASSLARSYEQYF. The CDR3 bases are TGTGCCAGCAGCTTAGCTAGGTCCTACGAGCAGTACTTC. The variable domain in full, with the rest retrieved from reference TRBV13 and TRBJ2-7, is AAGVIQSPRHLIKEKRETATLKCYPIPRHDTVYWYQQGPGQDPQFLISFYEKMQSDKGSIPDRFSAQQFSDYHSELNMSSLELGDSALYFCASSLARSYEQYFGPGTRLTVT.

To note about this clone: A read error may account for a junction end that differs from germline. The J gene is TRBJ2-1, the V gene TRBV29-1, with D possibly TRBD1 on 6 matching bases. CDR3 size: 13 residues. The V gene's germline CDR1 is SQVTM and CDR2 ANQGSEA. This CDR3 reads CSAEQGVENEQFF. CDR3 sequence (DNA): TGCAGCGCTGAACAGGGTGTGGAGAATGAGCAGTTCTTC.

The chain recombines TRBV6-6 with TRBJ2-1; a possible D gene is TRBD1 (7 bases). V was cut by 7 bases and J by 2 bases, with 18 bases left in between. This CDR3 is built from 16 residues. From germline, CDR1 is MNHNY and CDR2 SVGAGI (reference sequence). DNA of the CDR3: TGTGCCAGCACCAGGGGGGATAGGGATACCTACAATGAGCAGTTCTTC. Its translation: CASTRGDRDTYNEQFF.

The rearrangement uses TRBV5-1 and TRBJ1-2, with TRBD1 identical over 10 bases. J gave up 3 bases and V 5 bases, and 10 bases lay outside the gene matches. The germline gives CDR1 SGHRS, CDR2 YFSETQ. The CDR3 is 16 amino acids. The CDR3 protein is CASRSGTGAPDYGYTF. The CDR3, as DNA: TGCGCCAGCAGGTCCGGGACAGGGGCGCCGGACTATGGCTACACCTTC.

This clone was counted once. The chain links TRBV6-5 to TRBJ1-2; tentatively, D is TRBD1 (5 bases). This CDR3 has 13 residues. The germline V gene has CDR1 MNHEY and CDR2 SVGAGI. Trimming left V 8 bases short and J 5 bases short, with 15 bases between. The CDR3 DNA reads TGTGCCAGCCGGCCGGGGGTGGGATATGGCTACACCTTC. Translating it yields CASRPGVGYGYTF.

The chain uses TRBV10-2 and TRBJ2-5, with D perhaps TRBD1 (5 bases). Per the germline V gene, CDR1 is WSHSY and CDR2 is SAAADI. The CDR3 is 16 residues long. Deletions cut 3 bases from V and 1 base from J, with 15 bases between. The CDR3 DNA reads as TGCGCCAGCAGTGATAACAGGCTCTCCTTCCAAGAGACCCAGTACTTC. It translates to CASSDNRLSFQETQYF.

This clone occurred once. CDR3 region: CASSLPRGTGVQTSGSSYEQYF. CDR3 DNA sequence: TGTGCCAGCAGCCTCCCTCGGGGGACAGGGGTCCAGACTAGCGGGAGCTCCTACGAGCAGTACTTC. V usage is TRBV21-1 and J usage is TRBJ2-7; TRBD2, the table's D call, lacks a check against the DNA. TRBV21-1 is marked as a pseudogene. The CDR3 loop spans 22 amino acids.

This sequence joins TRBV4-3 and TRBJ2-1, with D possibly matching TRBD1 (6 bases). The germline gives CDR1 LGHNA, CDR2 YSLEER. The CDR3 length is 13 residues. Trimming removed 2 bases at V and 9 bases at J, with 11 bases between. This CDR3 is CASSQQGKGEQFF. The CDR3 DNA reads TGCGCCAGCAGCCAACAGGGGAAGGGTGAGCAGTTCTTC.

About this clone itself: Other DNA sequences of this sample code for an identical CDR3. The chain uses TRBV19 and TRBJ2-5; perhaps TRBD1 as D (6 bases). CDR3 size: 14 residues. The ends were cut back, 3 bases at V and 5 bases at J, with 13 bases in the middle. The germline V gene encodes CDR1 LNHDA and CDR2 SQIVND (reference sequence). In DNA, the CDR3 is TGTGCCAGTAGTATCGCAGGGGTTGGCGAGACCCAGTACTTC. The encoded protein is CASSIAGVGETQYF.

CDR3 sequence reads: CASSLFLAGVNTGELFF. DNA for the CDR3: TGTGCCAGCAGCTTATTTCTAGCGGGGGTTAACACCGGGGAGCTGTTTTTT. V and J are TRBV7-3 and TRBJ2-2, with 10 bases fitting TRBD2. From germline, CDR1 is SGHTA and CDR2 FQGTGA. Germline trimming cut 2 bases from V and 2 bases from J; bases unmatched to any gene: 5. The CDR3 contains 17 residues. The full variable domain, completed using reference TRBV7-3 and TRBJ2-2, is GAGVSQTPSNKVTEKGKYVELRCDPISGHTALYWYRQSLGQGPEFLIYFQGTGAADDSGLPNDRFFAVRPEGSVSTLKIQRTERGDSAVYLCASSLFLAGVNTGELFFGEGSRLTVL.